A selection of T cell receptor beta chains follows, all from one sample in a study of blood T cells in healthy people across ages. TCRdb independently ran MiXCR on the 5' RACE reads; one entry per CDR3 protein. The table has over 300,000 distinct CDR3 sequences, roughly half seen once. The source material was blood. These receptors originate from a man aged 55 to 69 in good health. Both conserved end residues are part of each CDR3. The D gene is left open where the match is weak. Size tells how often a clone was seen (once, few, many) or the class of an expanded clone, and some rows leave it out.

>NA|TRBJ2-7|NA|TRBV5-5
CASSIRTDLLEQYF
TGTGCCAGCAGCATAAGGACGGACCTCTTAGAGCAGTACTTC
>TRBD2|TRBJ2-3|NA|TRBV9
CASSPFGSSGTDALTDTQYF
TGTGCCAGCAGCCCCTTTGGGAGTAGCGGGACCGACGCTCTCACAGATACGCAGTATTTT
>NA|TRBJ2-7|NA|TRBV20-1
CSARDHQGGSYEQYF
TGCAGTGCTAGAGATCACCAGGGCGGCTCCTACGAGCAGTACTTC
>NA|TRBJ2-7|NA|TRBV28
CASSPQRPTYEQYF
TGTGCCAGCAGTCCCCAGCGACCGACCTACGAGCAGTACTTC
>NA|TRBJ2-3|NA|TRBV6-2/TRBV6-3
CASSYPGPDTQYF
TGTGCCAGCAGTTACCCGGGGCCAGATACGCAGTATTTT
>NA|TRBJ1-5|NA|TRBV20-1
CSAAQVNQPQHF
TGCAGTGCTGCCCAGGTCAATCAGCCCCAGCATTTT
>NA|TRBJ2-3|NA|TRBV24-1
CATWGSGSTDTQYF
TGTGCCACCTGGGGGTCAGGAAGCACAGATACGCAGTATTTT
>NA|TRBJ2-5|NA|TRBV24-1
CATSGTGSETQYF
TGTGCCACCAGTGGTACAGGGTCAGAGACCCAGTACTTC
>TRBD1|TRBJ1-2|NA|TRBV28
CASSRQTGALYGYTF
TGTGCCAGCAGCCGACAGACAGGGGCCCTCTATGGCTACACCTTC
>NA|TRBJ2-7|NA|TRBV20-1
CSARGNFHEQYF
TGCAGTGCTAGAGGGAATTTCCACGAGCAGTACTTC
>NA|TRBJ2-1|NA|TRBV9
CASSSRTANNEQFF
TGTGCCAGCAGCTCCAGGACCGCTAACAATGAGCAGTTCTTC
>NA|TRBJ2-3|NA|TRBV2
CASSSQPTDTQYF
TGTGCCAGCAGTTCTCAACCCACAGATACGCAGTATTTT
>NA|TRBJ1-4|few|TRBV20-1
CSARDRGAGEKLFF
TGCAGTGCTAGAGATCGGGGGGCTGGGGAAAAACTGTTTTTT
>NA|TRBJ2-7|few|TRBV27
CASSSGLGLVNEQYF
TGTGCCAGCAGTTCGGGGTTGGGACTGGTCAACGAGCAGTACTTC
>NA|TRBJ2-3|few|TRBV7-2
CASSLGLGLADTQYF
TGTGCCAGCAGCTTAGGTCTGGGGTTAGCAGATACGCAGTATTTT
>NA|TRBJ2-7|NA|TRBV6-1
CASSDRARGSYEQYF
TGTGCCAGCAGTGACCGGGCCCGAGGGTCCTACGAGCAGTACTTC
>TRBD2|TRBJ2-5|NA|TRBV20-1
CSARDSGLAGVMGQYF
TGCAGTGCTAGAGATTCCGGACTAGCGGGAGTAATGGGGCAGTACTTC
>TRBD2|TRBJ2-1|few|TRBV6-2/TRBV6-3
CASRPAGERNEQFF
TGTGCCAGCAGGCCAGCGGGGGAAAGGAATGAGCAGTTCTTC
>NA|TRBJ2-3|NA|TRBV9
CASSETTTDTQYF
TGTGCCAGCAGCGAGACTACCACAGATACGCAGTATTTT
>TRBD1|TRBJ1-2|few|TRBV6-1
CASSETRDRGYYGYTF
TGTGCCAGCAGTGAAACCCGGGACAGAGGTTACTATGGCTACACCTTC
>NA|TRBJ2-7|NA|TRBV6-2/TRBV6-3
CASKAQLGAQYF
TGTGCCAGCAAGGCCCAGTTGGGGGCCCAGTACTTC
>TRBD1|TRBJ1-4|NA|TRBV18
CASPLRGTGYEKLFF
TGTGCCAGCCCACTACGGGGGACAGGGTACGAAAAACTGTTTTTT
>TRBD2|TRBJ2-5|NA|TRBV7-2
CASSKIGGGLTLYNEQYF
TGTGCCAGCAGCAAAATCGGCGGGGGACTAACTCTCTACAATGAGCAGTACTTC
>NA|TRBJ1-2|many|TRBV12-3/TRBV12-4
CASSIDRTYGYTF
TGTGCCAGCAGTATCGACAGGACCTATGGCTACACCTTC
>TRBD1|TRBJ2-1|NA|TRBV20-1
CSAHTGTGDNEQFF
TGCAGTGCTCATACCGGGACAGGGGACAATGAGCAGTTCTTC
>TRBD1|TRBJ1-5|NA|TRBV20-1
CSARQGAHDQPQHF
TGCAGTGCTCGTCAGGGGGCGCATGATCAGCCCCAGCATTTT
>TRBD1|TRBJ2-7|few|TRBV5-1
CASSTRTGFEQYF
TGCGCCAGCAGCACCCGGACAGGGTTCGAGCAGTACTTC